This T cell receptor beta chain was captured by sequencing in a study of cytomegalovirus exposure and HLA in healthy donors. Study-level results: Highest at DRB1 and lowest at HLA-C, TCR association rates differed among HLA loci in a later analysis. Later on, analysis showed that most CMV-associated TCR beta chains appeared to be HLA-restricted.

PCR was performed using 60 Vbeta and 13 Jbeta primers. Sequencing used immunoSEQ multiplex PCR; TCRdb keeps in-frame clones, though not all of them. In the table there are about 160,000 clones, about three quarters of which are singletons. Germline loops: CDR1 KGHSH, CDR2 LQKENI. The CDR3 is 13 residues long. Trimming at V came to 3 bases and at J to 5 bases, leaving 3 bases not matched to a gene. A single count supports this clone. The antigen is not known. The source is a woman between 45 and 60 years old in good health and CMV-seropositive. The specimen was PBMCs. The genes are TRBV18 and TRBJ2-7; 8 positions match TRBD2. This CDR3 reads CASSPGLVNEQYF. The CDR3 region has the DNA TGTGCCAGCTCACCGGGACTAGTGAACGAGCAGTACTTC.